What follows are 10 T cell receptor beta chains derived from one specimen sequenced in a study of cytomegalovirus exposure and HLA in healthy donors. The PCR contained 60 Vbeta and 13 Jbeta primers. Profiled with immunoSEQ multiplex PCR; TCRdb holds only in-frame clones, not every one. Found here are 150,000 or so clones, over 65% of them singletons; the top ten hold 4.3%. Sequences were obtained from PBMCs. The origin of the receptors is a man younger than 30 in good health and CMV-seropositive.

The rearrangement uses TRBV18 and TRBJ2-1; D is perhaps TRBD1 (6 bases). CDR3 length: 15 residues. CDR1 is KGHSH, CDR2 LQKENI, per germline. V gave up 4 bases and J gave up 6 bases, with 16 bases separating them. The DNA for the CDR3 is TGTGCCAGCTCACAGACAGGACTTCCGCTCAATGAGCAGTTCTTC. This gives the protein CASSQTGLPLNEQFF.

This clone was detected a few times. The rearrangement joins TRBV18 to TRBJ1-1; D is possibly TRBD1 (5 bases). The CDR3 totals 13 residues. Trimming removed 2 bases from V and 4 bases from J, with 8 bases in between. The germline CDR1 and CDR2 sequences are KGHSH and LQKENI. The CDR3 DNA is TGTGCCAGCTCACCAAAAGGGGCCACTGAAGCTTTCTTT. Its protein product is CASSPKGATEAFF.

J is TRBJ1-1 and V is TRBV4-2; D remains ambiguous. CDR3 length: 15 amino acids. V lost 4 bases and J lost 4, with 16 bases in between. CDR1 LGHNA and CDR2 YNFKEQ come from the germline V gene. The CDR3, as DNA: TGTGCCAGCAGCCCCTCCCGGCGGCCGGGCACTGAAGCTTTCTTT. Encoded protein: CASSPSRRPGTEAFF.

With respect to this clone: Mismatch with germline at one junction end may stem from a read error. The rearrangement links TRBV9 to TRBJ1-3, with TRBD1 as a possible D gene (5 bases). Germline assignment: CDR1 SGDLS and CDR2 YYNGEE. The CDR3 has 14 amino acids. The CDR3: CASSVKGAGNTIYF. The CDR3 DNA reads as TGTGCCAGCAGCGTAAAAGGGGCTGGGAACACCATATATTTT.

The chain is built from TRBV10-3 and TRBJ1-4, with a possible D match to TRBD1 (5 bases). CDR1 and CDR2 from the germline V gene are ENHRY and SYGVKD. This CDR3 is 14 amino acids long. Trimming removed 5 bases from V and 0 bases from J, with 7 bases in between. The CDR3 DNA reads TGTGCCATCAGTACAGGAGCAACTAATGAAAAACTGTTTTTT. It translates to CAISTGATNEKLFF.

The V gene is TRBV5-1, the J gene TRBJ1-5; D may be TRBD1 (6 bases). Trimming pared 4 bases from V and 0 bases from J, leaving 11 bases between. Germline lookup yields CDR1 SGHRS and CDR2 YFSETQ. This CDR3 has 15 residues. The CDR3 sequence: CASSPQGISNQPQHF. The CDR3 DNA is TGCGCCAGCAGCCCTCAGGGGATTAGCAATCAGCCCCAGCATTTT.

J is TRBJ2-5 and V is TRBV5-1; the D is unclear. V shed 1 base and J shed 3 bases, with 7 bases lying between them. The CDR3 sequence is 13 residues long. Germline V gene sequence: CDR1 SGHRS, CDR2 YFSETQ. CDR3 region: CASSLYLEETQYF. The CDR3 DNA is TGCGCCAGCAGCTTGTATCTTGAAGAGACCCAGTACTTC.

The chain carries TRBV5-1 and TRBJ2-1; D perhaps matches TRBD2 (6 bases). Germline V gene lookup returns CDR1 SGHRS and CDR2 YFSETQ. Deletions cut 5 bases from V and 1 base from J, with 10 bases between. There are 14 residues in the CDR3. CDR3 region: CASSLGGSYNEQFF. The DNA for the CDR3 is TGCGCCAGCAGTCTGGGGGGTTCCTACAATGAGCAGTTCTTC.

CDR3 nucleotide sequence: TGTGCCAGCAGTTTATTAAGAGGACTGGGAATTGGGTCTGGGGCCAACGTCCTGACTTTC. Its translation: CASSLLRGLGIGSGANVLTF. J is TRBJ2-6 and V is TRBV28; the D gene is possibly TRBD2 (5 bases). The CDR3 runs to 20 residues. Germline V CDR1 and CDR2: MDHEN, SYDVKM. V was shortened by 1 base and J by 1 base, with 20 bases between the two germline ends. The full variable domain, its missing parts supplied by reference TRBV28 and TRBJ2-6, is DVKVTQSSRYLVKRTGEKVFLECVQDMDHENMFWYRQDPGLGLRLIYFSYDVKMKEKGDIPEGYSVSREKKERFSLILESASTNQTSMYLCASSLLRGLGIGSGANVLTFGAGSRLTVL.

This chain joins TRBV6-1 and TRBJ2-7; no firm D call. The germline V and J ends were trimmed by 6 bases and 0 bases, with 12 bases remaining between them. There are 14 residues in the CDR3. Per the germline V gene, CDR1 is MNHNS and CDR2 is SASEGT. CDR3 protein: CASSAGLTSYEQYF. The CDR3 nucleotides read TGTGCCAGCAGCGCTGGGCTCACCTCCTACGAGCAGTACTTC.